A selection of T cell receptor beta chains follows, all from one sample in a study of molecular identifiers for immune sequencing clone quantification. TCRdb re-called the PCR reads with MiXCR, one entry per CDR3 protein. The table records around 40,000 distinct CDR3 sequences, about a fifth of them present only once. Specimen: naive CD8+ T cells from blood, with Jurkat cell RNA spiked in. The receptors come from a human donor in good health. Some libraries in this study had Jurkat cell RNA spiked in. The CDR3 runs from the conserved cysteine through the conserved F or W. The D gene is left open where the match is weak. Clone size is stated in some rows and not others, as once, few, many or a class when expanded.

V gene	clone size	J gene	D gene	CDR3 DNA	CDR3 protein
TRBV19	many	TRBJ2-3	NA	TGTGCCAGTAGTACCTTAGCGGATACTAGCACAGATACGCAGTATTTT	CASSTLADTSTDTQYF
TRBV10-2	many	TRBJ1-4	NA	TGCGCCAGCGGGGTGGGGCCCGCTAATGAAAAACTGTTTTTT	CASGVGPANEKLFF
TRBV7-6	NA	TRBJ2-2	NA	TGTGCCAGCAGCTTAGCGTTAGGACCCTATGCCGGGGAGCTGCTTTTT	CASSLALGPYAGELLF
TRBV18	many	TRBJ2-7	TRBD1	TGTGCCAGCTCACCACCTACAGGGGAGTACGAGCAGTACTTC	CASSPPTGEYEQYF
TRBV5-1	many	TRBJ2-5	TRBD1	TGCGCCAGCAGAGGGACAGCCGAAGAGACCCAGTACTTC	CASRGTAEETQYF
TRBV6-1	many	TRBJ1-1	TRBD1	TGTGCCAGCAGGTCGGGACAGGTAAAACGGGAAGCTTTCTTT	CASRSGQVKREAFF
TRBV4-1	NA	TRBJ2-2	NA	TGCGCCAGCAGCGAAGGACTTTTGAACACCGGGGAGCTGTTTTTT	CASSEGLLNTGELFF
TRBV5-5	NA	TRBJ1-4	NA	TGTGCCAGCAGCTTCGGGTTTGGGATTGAAAAACTGTTTTTT	CASSFGFGIEKLFF
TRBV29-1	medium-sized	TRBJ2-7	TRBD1	TGCAGCGTTGAATCCGGACAGGGGTACGAGCAGTACTTC	CSVESGQGYEQYF
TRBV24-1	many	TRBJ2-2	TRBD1	TGTGCCACCAGTGCCCCTGCCGGGACAGATACCGGGGAGCTGTTTTTT	CATSAPAGTDTGELFF
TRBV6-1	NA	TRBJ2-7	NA	TGTGCCAGCAGAGAAGAAGGGGCTTACGAGCAGTACTTC	CASREEGAYEQYF
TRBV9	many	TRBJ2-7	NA	TGTGCCAGCAGCCTGAGCGACTTCTCCTACGAGCAGTACTTC	CASSLSDFSYEQYF
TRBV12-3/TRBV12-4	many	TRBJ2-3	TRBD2	TGTGCCAGCAGCCAGCGGGAGAGAGGCACAGATACGCAGTATTTT	CASSQRERGTDTQYF
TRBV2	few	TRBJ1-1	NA	TGTGCCAGCAGTGAGGGGTCAGCTTTCTTT	CASSEGSAFF
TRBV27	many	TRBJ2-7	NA	TGTGCCAGCAGCCCCGGAGTAGTGTTCTACGAGCAGTACTTC	CASSPGVVFYEQYF
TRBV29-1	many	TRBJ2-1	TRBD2	TGCAGTACTCGGGGACTAGCGCCCAATGAGCAGTTCTTC	CSTRGLAPNEQFF
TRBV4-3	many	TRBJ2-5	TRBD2	TGCGCCAGCAGCCAAGGACTAGCGGGAAAAGAGACCCAGTACTTC	CASSQGLAGKETQYF
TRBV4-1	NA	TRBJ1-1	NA	TGCGCCAGCAGCCAAGTCTTCGGCACCATGAACACTGAAGCTTCCTTT	CASSQVFGTMNTEASF
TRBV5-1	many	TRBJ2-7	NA	TGCGCCAGCAGCTTATCTTGGGGTTACGAGCAGTACTTC	CASSLSWGYEQYF
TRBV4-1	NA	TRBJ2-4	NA	TGCGCCAGCAGCCAGTACAACCGGCAAAACATTCAGTACTTC	CASSQYNRQNIQYF
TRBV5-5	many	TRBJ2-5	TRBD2	TGTGCCAGCATCCCCGGGACTAGCTCAATGGAGACCCAGTACTTC	CASIPGTSSMETQYF
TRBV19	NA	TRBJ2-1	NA	TGTGCCAGTAGTATAATGGATTCCCACAATGAGCAGTTCTTC	CASSIMDSHNEQFF
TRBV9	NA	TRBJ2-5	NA	TGTGCCAGCAGGGTAGCTGACAGCCAAGAGACCCAGTACTTC	CASRVADSQETQYF
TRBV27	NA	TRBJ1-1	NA	TGTGCCAGCAGTCCCAAGACAGGCATGAACACTGAAGCTTTCTTT	CASSPKTGMNTEAFF
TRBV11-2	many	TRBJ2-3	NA	TGTGCCAGCAGCCCACCGGCATGGGGGCAAGTTCTAGTCACGCAGTATTTT	CASSPPAWGQVLVTQYF
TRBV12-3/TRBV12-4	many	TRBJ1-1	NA	TGTGCGACCAGGGCGGAGTGGAACACTGAAGCTTTCTTT	CATRAEWNTEAFF
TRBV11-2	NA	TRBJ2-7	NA	TGTGCCAGCAGCTTGCGGGACTCGGTGGAGCAGTACTTC	CASSLRDSVEQYF
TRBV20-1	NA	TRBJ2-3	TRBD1	TGCAGTGCTAGAGTGACAGGGGGCTGGACAGATACGCAGTATTTT	CSARVTGGWTDTQYF
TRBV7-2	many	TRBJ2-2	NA	TGTGCCAGCAGCTTATTGGGGCTAGCTGATAACACCGGGGAGCTGTTTTTT	CASSLLGLADNTGELFF
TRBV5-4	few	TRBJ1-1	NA	TGTGCCAGCAGCCCACAGGGAAGCCCTGAAGCTTTCTTT	CASSPQGSPEAFF
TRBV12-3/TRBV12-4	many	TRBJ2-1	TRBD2	TGTGCCAGCAGTTTCAGACTAGCGATCAATGAGCAGTTCTTC	CASSFRLAINEQFF
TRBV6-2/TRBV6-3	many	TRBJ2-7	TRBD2	TGTGCCAGCAGTGCCCGGACTAGCGGGAACAACCCTCTCTCCTACGAGCAGTACTTC	CASSARTSGNNPLSYEQYF
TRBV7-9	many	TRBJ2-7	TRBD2	TGTGCCAGCAGCTCGGGACTAGCGGGTGATTACGAGCAGTACTTC	CASSSGLAGDYEQYF
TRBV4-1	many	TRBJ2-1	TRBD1	TGCGCCAGCAGCCACACTCCGGGACAGGGCGACAATGAGCAGTTCTTC	CASSHTPGQGDNEQFF
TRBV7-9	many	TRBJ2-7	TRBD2	TGTGCCAGCAGCTTTGGCGGGGGGACGGGGTCCGAGCAGTACTTC	CASSFGGGTGSEQYF
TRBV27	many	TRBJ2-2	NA	TGTGCCAGCAGTCCTCCGAACACCGGGGAGCTGTTTTTT	CASSPPNTGELFF
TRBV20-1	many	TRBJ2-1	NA	TGCAGTGCTAGAGATTTGGTGGGGTCCCACTCCCTGGACGAGCAGTTCTTC	CSARDLVGSHSLDEQFF
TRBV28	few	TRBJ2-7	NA	TGTGCCAGCAGTATCGGGCTGGACTACGAGCAGTACTTC	CASSIGLDYEQYF
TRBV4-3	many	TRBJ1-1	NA	TGCGCCAGCAGCCAAGCGGCAGGGACTGAAGCTTTCTTT	CASSQAAGTEAFF
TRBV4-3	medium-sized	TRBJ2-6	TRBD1	TGCGCCAGCAGCTCCACCCCGGACCCGGGACAGGAGTACTCTGGGGCCAACGTCCTGACTTTC	CASSSTPDPGQEYSGANVLTF
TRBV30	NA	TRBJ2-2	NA	TGTGCCTGGAGTTTCGAGGAGACCACCGGGGAGCTGTTTTTT	CAWSFEETTGELFF
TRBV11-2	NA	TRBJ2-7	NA	TGTGCCAGCAGCTTAGAGCTCTCCTACGAGCAGTACTTC	CASSLELSYEQYF
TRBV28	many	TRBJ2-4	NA	TGTGCCAGCAGGGAAGCAGAACAGGTGGTCCAAAACATTCAGTACTTC	CASREAEQVVQNIQYF
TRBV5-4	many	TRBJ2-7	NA	TGTGCCAGCAGCTTGGCAGGGGCGAGTTTCGAGCAGTACTTC	CASSLAGASFEQYF
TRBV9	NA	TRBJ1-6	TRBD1	TGTGCCAGCACCCGGACAGGGGGACCTAATTCACCCCTCCACTTT	CASTRTGGPNSPLHF
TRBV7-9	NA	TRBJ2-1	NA	TGTGCCAGCAGCTTAGAGGGGGATGAGCAGTTCTTC	CASSLEGDEQFF
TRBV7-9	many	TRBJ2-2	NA	TGTGCCAGCAGCTTGGGCGCAGGCCTGGCGCCCGGGGAGCTGTTTTTT	CASSLGAGLAPGELFF
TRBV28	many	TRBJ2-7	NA	TGTGCCAGCAGCTACCCGGGACACGGAGGTGAGCAGTACTTC	CASSYPGHGGEQYF
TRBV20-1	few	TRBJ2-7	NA	TGCAGTGCTACGGAGACAGGAAACTACGAGCAGTACTTC	CSATETGNYEQYF